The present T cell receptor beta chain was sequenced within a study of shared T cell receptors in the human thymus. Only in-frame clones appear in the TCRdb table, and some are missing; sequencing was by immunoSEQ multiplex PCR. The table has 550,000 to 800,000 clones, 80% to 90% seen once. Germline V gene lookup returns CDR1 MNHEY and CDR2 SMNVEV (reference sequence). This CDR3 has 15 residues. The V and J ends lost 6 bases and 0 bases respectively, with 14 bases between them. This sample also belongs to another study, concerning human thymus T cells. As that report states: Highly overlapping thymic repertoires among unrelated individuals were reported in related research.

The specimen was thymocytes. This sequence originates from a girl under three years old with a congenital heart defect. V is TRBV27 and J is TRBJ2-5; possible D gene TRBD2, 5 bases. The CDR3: CASRKIGVYQETQYF. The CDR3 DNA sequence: TGTGCCAGCAGAAAAATCGGGGTCTACCAAGAGACCCAGTACTTC.